The sequence of this TCR beta chain was determined in a study of Graves' ophthalmopathy and Graves' hyperthyroidism. Points from the study as a whole: As the model predicted ophthalmopathy progression, it achieved a sensitivity of 55% to 71% and a specificity of about 72%.

Ophthalmopathy donors' eye disease showed moderate-to-severe activity, CAS of at least 3, NOSPECS of at least 4 and duration under 3 months. This clonotype appeared many times. Its specificity is unknown. Investigators amplified TCR beta CDR3 regions from RNA transcripts. In the first round, RT-PCR was carried out with HTBI primers, and a multiplex PCR formed the second round. Via MiXCR, TCRdb re-called the multiplex PCR reads, giving one row per CDR3 protein. The sample has around 660,000 distinct CDR3 sequences, roughly 39% seen once. The specimen was peripheral blood. The clonotype was recovered from an adult man with Graves' ophthalmopathy.

For the CDR3, the DNA is TGTGCCATCAGTGAGTCGACTAGCGGGGGGCCCGGTAAGGGAGAGACCCAGTACTTC. The encoded protein is CAISESTSGGPGKGETQYF. The chain has TRBV10-3 and TRBJ2-5; 13 bases are a match to TRBD2. The length of the CDR3 is 19 residues. V gave up 0 bases and J gave up 4 bases; unmatched junction bases: 11. Per the germline V gene, CDR1 is ENHRY and CDR2 is SYGVKD.